The present TCR beta chain was sequenced within a study of radiotherapy plus CTLA-4 blockade in lung cancer. Study-level points and caveats: Early blood T cell clone dynamics reportedly forecast response best, with interferon-beta. Expansion in blood of tumor-derived TCR clones was seen after radiotherapy plus ipilimumab.

Turning to this clone: What it recognizes is unknown.

Method: immunoSEQ multiplex PCR; TCRdb's copy keeps in-frame clones and lacks some. The sample contains tens of thousands of clones, about three quarters of which appear only once. This TCR was sampled from a human donor with non-small cell lung cancer that progressed on radiotherapy plus ipilimumab. Sequences were derived from peripheral blood, sampled from a patient treated with radiotherapy plus ipilimumab.

CDR3 sequence: CASRGTVYNEQFF. CDR3 DNA sequence: TGTGCCAGCCGAGGGACTGTTTACAATGAGCAGTTCTTC. The rearrangement joins TRBV7-2 to TRBJ2-1; D is perhaps TRBD2 (6 bases). Trimming took off 8 bases at V and 4 bases at J, with 12 bases between the two ends. The CDR3 covers 13 residues. In germline, CDR1 is SGHTA, CDR2 FQGNSA.